A single sample gave rise to the 25 T cell receptor beta chains below, sequenced in a study of identical twins. Each CDR3 protein gets one entry after TCRdb re-called the 5' RACE reads with MiXCR. Among 750,000 to 950,000 distinct CDR3 sequences listed, around an eighth were seen once. The same sample was also studied in work on yellow fever vaccine responses in identical twins.

The specimen was PBMCs. These receptors were collected from a woman under 30 in good health.

This clonotype was seen a few times. The chain links TRBV7-9 to TRBJ2-5, with D maybe TRBD1 (6 bases). The CDR3 spans 14 residues. V was shortened by 5 bases and J by 2 bases, with 12 bases between the two germline ends. Germline values: CDR1 SEHNR, CDR2 FQNEAQ (reference sequence). The CDR3 sequence is CASSAWTDQETQYF. The CDR3 DNA is TGTGCCAGCAGCGCCTGGACAGATCAAGAGACCCAGTACTTC.

The rearrangement links TRBV12-3 or TRBV12-4 to TRBJ1-2, with D possibly TRBD1 on 5 matching bases. The CDR3 length is 14 residues. Trimming left V 6 bases short and J 2 bases short, with 13 bases between. DNA of the CDR3: TGTGCCAGCAGCCGAGGACACGTCAACTATGGCTACACCTTC. This translates into CASSRGHVNYGYTF.

This clonotype has only a few counts. The chain carries TRBV7-2 and TRBJ2-1; unclear D gene. The ends were cut back, 4 bases at V and 4 bases at J, with 14 bases in the middle. The CDR3 totals 15 residues. The germline gives CDR1 SGHTA, CDR2 FQGNSA. Here the CDR3 DNA reads TGTGCCAGCAGCTCCCCGAAACACATATACAATGAGCAGTTCTTC. Amino acid sequence: CASSSPKHIYNEQFF.

Only a few counts were recorded for this clonotype. The chain recombines TRBV4-1 with TRBJ2-1, with 10 bases lining up with TRBD2. With V trimmed by 1 base and J by 0 bases, 12 bases remained unmatched. CDR3 length: 20 residues. CDR1 is MGHRA and CDR2 is YSYEKL in the germline V gene. The CDR3 bases are TGCGCCAGCAGCCAAGCGGTTTTAGCGGGGGGCCCCCGCTCCTACAATGAGCAGTTCTTC. Translating it yields CASSQAVLAGGPRSYNEQFF.

V usage is TRBV12-3 or TRBV12-4 and J usage is TRBJ2-3; TRBD1 matches at 9 bases. V dropped 6 bases and J dropped 6; count of bases not matched to a gene: 7. The CDR3 covers 14 residues. The CDR3 protein is CASSPTGGRDTQYF. CDR3 DNA sequence: TGTGCCAGCAGCCCGACAGGGGGGCGGGATACGCAGTATTTT.

This clonotype came up a few times. The rearrangement joins TRBV28 to TRBJ2-5; TRBD1 matches at 9 bases. The V segment lost 6 bases and the J segment 3 bases; nucleotides outside the gene matches: 8. The CDR3 has 15 amino acids. Germline CDR1 and CDR2: MDHEN and SYDVKM. The CDR3 DNA is TGTGCCAGCAGCACCCGGGACAGGGTAAAAGAGACCCAGTACTTC. This encodes CASSTRDRVKETQYF.

This clonotype was observed a few times. The rearrangement uses TRBV20-1 and TRBJ1-1; 9 bases fit TRBD1. The CDR3 is 12 amino acids. Germline values: CDR1 DFQATT, CDR2 SNEGSKA (reference sequence). Trimming at V came to 6 bases and at J to 10 bases, leaving 9 bases not matched to a gene. The CDR3 coding sequence is TGCAGTGCCACCAGACAGGGGGAGCGAGCTTTCTTT. The encoded protein is CSATRQGERAFF.

V and J are TRBV7-9 and TRBJ2-1, with TRBD2 matching 10 bases. CDR1 SEHNR and CDR2 FQNEAQ come from the germline V gene (reference sequence). The V segment lost 4 bases and the J segment 3 bases; nucleotides outside the gene matches: 6. The CDR3 is made up of 16 amino acids. The CDR3 coding sequence is TGTGCCAGCAGCTCCGGACTAGCGGTGTTCTACAATGAGCAGTTCTTC. Its translation: CASSSGLAVFYNEQFF.

CDR3 bases: TGTGCCAGCGGAGACAGTCCCGGGGAGCTGTTTTTT. This sequence encodes CASGDSPGELFF. The chain is built from TRBV6-4 and TRBJ2-2, with D possibly matching TRBD1 (5 bases). Germline CDR1 is MRHNA and CDR2 is SNTAGT. The V and J ends lost 8 bases and 6 bases respectively, with 10 bases between them. The CDR3 runs 12 residues.

This CDR3 is CASRTGEGGELFF. CDR3 nucleotides: TGTGCCAGCAGAACAGGGGAGGGCGGGGAGCTGTTTTTT. The chain joins TRBV28 to TRBJ2-2; D tentatively fits TRBD1 or TRBD2 (7 bases each). The CDR3 extends over 13 amino acids. Trimming shortened V by 6 bases and J by 7 bases, and 12 bases separated the two germline ends. CDR1 MDHEN and CDR2 SYDVKM come from the germline V gene.

This clonotype was seen a handful of times. The chain has TRBV9 and TRBJ2-7; 12 nucleotides match TRBD2. Germline V gene lookup returns CDR1 SGDLS and CDR2 YYNGEE. CDR3 length equals 14 residues. J gave up 6 bases and V 2 bases, and 3 bases lay outside the gene matches. Written as DNA, the CDR3 is TGTGCCAGCAGCGTCACTAGCGGGGGGTTCGAGCAGTACGTC. Protein product: CASSVTSGGFEQYV.

Only a few counts were recorded for this clonotype. The J gene is TRBJ2-5, the V gene TRBV20-1; the D gene is possibly TRBD2 (6 bases). V dropped 6 bases and J dropped 5 bases, with 16 bases sitting between them. Germline V gene data show CDR1 as DFQATT and CDR2 as SNEGSKA (reference sequence). This CDR3 has 13 amino acids. CDR3 coding DNA: TGCAGTGCAACCACCTGGGGGAGGGAGACCCAGTACTTC. It specifies CSATTWGRETQYF.

This clonotype came up a few times. The chain links TRBV20-1 to TRBJ2-1; 8 bases align to TRBD2. Germline CDR1 is DFQATT and CDR2 is SNEGSKA (reference sequence). The CDR3 is made up of 13 amino acids. J was trimmed by 6 bases and V by 7 bases; bases with no gene match: 8. CDR3 sequence (DNA): TGCAGTGTTCCGGGACTAGGGGTCAATGAGCAGTTCTTC. Protein product: CSVPGLGVNEQFF.

This clonotype was recorded at least ten times. A junction boundary mismatches the germline segment, possibly from a read error. The genes are TRBV18 and TRBJ1-1; D unclear. Germline V gene lookup returns CDR1 KGHSH and CDR2 LQKENI. The CDR3 runs 13 residues. The CDR3 DNA reads as TGCGCCAGCAGTCCACAGAGGAACACTGAAGCTTTCTTT. This sequence encodes CASSPQRNTEAFF.

This clonotype has at least ten counts. The chain recombines TRBV7-9 with TRBJ2-1; tentative D call: TRBD2 (6 bases). Trimming left V 6 bases short and J 2 bases short, with 11 bases between. Per germline, CDR1 SEHNR and CDR2 FQNEAQ (reference sequence). The CDR3 consists of 14 residues. The CDR3 region is CASSGGLTYNEQFF. The CDR3 DNA reads TGTGCCAGCAGTGGAGGGCTTACCTACAATGAGCAGTTCTTC.

This clonotype has only a few counts. CDR3 sequence reads: CARVGASGGTQYV. CDR3 DNA sequence: TGTGCCAGAGTAGGGGCTAGCGGGGGGACGCAGTACGTC. The gene calls are TRBV19 and TRBJ2-7, with 11 positions matching TRBD2. V lost 9 bases, J lost 9 bases, and 10 bases stayed unmatched. Germline CDR1 is LNHDA and CDR2 is SQIVND (reference sequence). The CDR3 is 13 amino acids.

The chain's CDR3 is CASSLDWDSGANVLTF. For the CDR3, the DNA is TGCGCCAGCAGCTTGGATTGGGACTCTGGGGCCAACGTCCTGACTTTC. The chain couples TRBV5-1 to TRBJ2-6; D remains unclear. The CDR3 is 16 residues long. The germline gives CDR1 SGHRS, CDR2 YFSETQ. V lost 0 bases and J 0 bases, leaving 7 bases between the germline ends.

V and J are TRBV18 and TRBJ1-2, with TRBD1 matching over 7 bases. V lost 0 bases, J lost 3 bases, and 1 base stayed unmatched. The germline V gene has CDR1 KGHSH and CDR2 LQKENI. CDR3 length: 14 amino acids. CDR3 DNA sequence: TGTGCCAGCTCACCACCCGGGACAGACTATGGCTACACCTTC. It is translated as CASSPPGTDYGYTF.

The rearrangement joins TRBV3-1 to TRBJ2-7; D is unresolved. CDR3 length: 13 residues. Germline V gene sequence: CDR1 LGHDT, CDR2 YNNKEL (reference sequence). The V end lost 1 base, the J end lost 3 bases, and 7 bases lay between the germline ends. For the CDR3, the DNA is TGTGCCAGCAGCCAAGGATACGGCTACGAGCAGTACGTC. Translating it yields CASSQGYGYEQYV.

The rearrangement joins TRBV12-3 or TRBV12-4 to TRBJ2-5, with 14 bases matching TRBD2. The CDR3 runs to 17 residues. The ends lost 1 base at V and 4 bases at J; junction bases unmatched: 5. The CDR3: CASSLGGLAGVRETQYF. In DNA, the CDR3 is TGTGCCAGCAGTTTAGGGGGACTAGCGGGAGTTCGAGAGACCCAGTACTTC.

This clonotype showed up just a few times. The chain carries TRBV3-1 and TRBJ2-1; 7 bases line up with TRBD2. Germline V gene sequence: CDR1 LGHDT, CDR2 YNNKEL (reference sequence). V gave up 6 bases and J gave up 1 base; unmatched junction bases: 21. CDR3 length: 20 amino acids. The CDR3 DNA follows: TGTGCCAGCAGGGGGCTTGGAGCGGGACCTCCTCCTCTATCCTACAATGAGCAGTTCTTC. Its translation: CASRGLGAGPPPLSYNEQFF.

The genes are TRBV5-1 and TRBJ2-3; D is perhaps TRBD2 (6 bases). The germline gives CDR1 SGHRS, CDR2 YFSETQ. CDR3 length: 16 amino acids. V lost 4 bases and J lost 3, with 18 bases in between. CDR3 residues: CASSTRGGIATDTQYF. The CDR3 DNA sequence: TGCGCCAGCAGCACTCGGGGCGGGATAGCAACAGATACGCAGTATTTT.

This clonotype was seen only a few times. The gene calls are TRBV27 and TRBJ2-1, with TRBD2 matching 7 bases. The ends lost 5 bases at V and 2 bases at J; junction bases unmatched: 3. The CDR3 has 14 amino acids. CDR1 and CDR2 (germline): MNHEY, SMNVEV (reference sequence). CDR3 sequence: CASSQAGTYNEQFF. CDR3 nucleotide sequence: TGTGCCAGCAGTCAAGCGGGAACCTACAATGAGCAGTTCTTC.

This clonotype has a count of ten or more. The gene calls are TRBV7-9 and TRBJ1-1; D is possibly TRBD1 (5 bases). The germline CDR1 and CDR2 sequences are SEHNR and FQNEAQ (reference sequence). The V end was cut by 3 bases, the J end by 7 bases, with 9 bases between. This CDR3 is built from 12 residues. The CDR3 sequence is CASSFGAGEAFF. CDR3 bases: TGTGCCAGCAGCTTTGGGGCTGGTGAAGCTTTCTTT.

There are many counts of this clonotype. The chain has TRBV27 and TRBJ2-3, with a weak D call TRBD2 (6 bases). Germline-derived CDR1 and CDR2 are MNHEY and SMNVEV (reference sequence). CDR3 length: 15 residues. Trimming took 1 base from V and 1 from J, leaving 9 bases between them. The CDR3 DNA sequence: TGTGCCAGCAGTTTATGGTCGGGGGGCACAGATACGCAGTATTTT. Translating gives CASSLWSGGTDTQYF.